This TCR beta chain was profiled in a study of cytomegalovirus exposure and HLA in healthy donors. Study-wide findings and caveats: In a later analysis, HLA-associated beta chains showed higher expansion and lower generation probabilities than comparable chains. An observed cluster of highly shared sequence variants was recorded as a likely sequencing artifact. TCR beta V segments were, for the most part, productive about 87% or about 30% of the time in an earlier analysis.

Comments on this clone: Its target is not known.

V gave up 4 bases and J gave up 0 bases, with 8 bases separating them. Germline assignment: CDR1 SNHLY and CDR2 FYNNEI. The CDR3 length is 14 residues. PCR employed 60 Vbeta and 13 Jbeta primers. Sequencing used immunoSEQ multiplex PCR; TCRdb keeps in-frame clones, though not all of them. Of about 110,000 clones in the sample, around 76% were seen once. The source of this sequence is a woman in her 50s in good health and CMV-seropositive. The gene calls are TRBV2 and TRBJ2-3, with D tentatively TRBD2 (5 bases). The sequenced sample consisted of PBMCs. CDR3 sequence (DNA): TGTGCCAGCAGTGTTCAGCGGAGCACAGATACGCAGTATTTT. It codes for CASSVQRSTDTQYF.